The 27 T cell receptor beta chains reported below all come from one sample, sequenced in a study of CD8+CD57+ T cells in acquired aplastic anemia. CDR3 and TCR beta VDJ profiling relied on genomic DNA as the template. A single record per CDR3 protein comes from TCRdb applying MiXCR to the reads. The sample has roughly 180,000 distinct CDR3 sequences, 64% seen once. Sequencing was carried out using sorted CD4+, CD8+, or CD8+CD57+ T cells (not recorded which) from PBMCs. Every receptor here comes from a human donor with severe aplastic anemia or a healthy control (not recorded which).

The chain couples TRBV12-3 or TRBV12-4 to TRBJ2-7, with TRBD2 identical over 13 bases. CDR3 length: 15 residues. Losses at the gene ends were 5 bases for V and 4 bases for J; bases not matched to a gene: 5. CDR3 protein: CASSPSGLAGYEQYF. The CDR3 DNA is TGTGCCAGCAGTCCATCGGGACTAGCGGGGTACGAGCAGTACTTC.

About this clonotype: One junction end disagrees with the germline gene, perhaps due to a read error. The chain uses TRBV15 and TRBJ1-4, with a possible D match to TRBD1 (5 bases). The CDR3 loop spans 12 amino acids. Germline V gives CDR1 LNHNV, CDR2 YYDKDF (reference sequence). The CDR3 spells CATTGLGERLFF. In DNA, the CDR3 is TGTGCCACCACCGGACTGGGGGAAAGACTGTTTTTT.

The CDR3 region is CASSLTAGAADTQYF. The CDR3 region has the DNA TGTGCCAGCAGCTTGACGGCGGGAGCGGCAGATACGCAGTATTTT. This rearrangement joins TRBV11-2 to TRBJ2-3; 7 nucleotides align to TRBD2. V shed 3 bases, J shed 4 bases, and the junction held 7 bases outside the gene matches. This CDR3 region has 15 residues. Germline-derived CDR1 and CDR2 are SGHAT and FQNNGV.

This sequence joins TRBV7-6 and TRBJ2-3; the D call may be TRBD1 or TRBD2 (5 bases each). The V gene's germline CDR1 is SGHVS and CDR2 FNYEAQ. CDR3 length: 13 amino acids. Between the trimmed V and J ends, which lost 4 bases and 5 bases, there was a span of 10 bases. DNA for the CDR3: TGTGCCAGCAGCTCGTATGGGGGAGATACGCAGTATTTT. Translating it yields CASSSYGGDTQYF.

The chain joins TRBV25-1 to TRBJ1-2; D is unresolved. This CDR3 has 10 amino acids. Germline V CDR1 and CDR2: MGHDK, SYGVNS. Trimming cost V 2 bases and J 6 bases, with 1 base left between them. The CDR3 DNA follows: TGTGCCAGCAGTGAAGATGGCTACACCTTC. Its translation: CASSEDGYTF.

The chain carries TRBV7-8 and TRBJ2-3; D is uncertain. The CDR3 consists of 17 residues. The ends were cut back, 5 bases at V and 2 bases at J, with 20 bases in the middle. Germline V gene data show CDR1 as SGHVS and CDR2 as FQNEAQ. In DNA form, the CDR3 reads TGTGCCAGCAGCCCATGGGTCTCAAGCGACCACACAGATACGCAGTATTTT. This sequence encodes CASSPWVSSDHTDTQYF.

This clonotype was seen a handful of times. The chain couples TRBV28 to TRBJ2-3; TRBD1 agrees at 7 bases. The CDR3 has 15 residues. From germline, CDR1 is MDHEN and CDR2 SYDVKM. V trimming: 5 bases; J trimming: 5 bases; junction bases outside the gene matches: 10. CDR3 sequence: CASSDPPGQQDTQYF. The CDR3 bases are TGTGCCAGCAGTGACCCGCCGGGACAGCAAGATACGCAGTATTTT.

The V and J genes are TRBV2 and TRBJ1-1; the D is unclear. The V and J ends lost 6 bases and 4 bases respectively, with 9 bases between them. This CDR3 has 12 residues. CDR1 is SNHLY, CDR2 FYNNEI, per germline. The CDR3 bases are TGTGCCAGCAGCGCGGGAGGCACTGAAGCTTTCTTT. Translation gives CASSAGGTEAFF.

This clonotype was recorded at least ten times. V and J are TRBV20-1 and TRBJ1-5, with D maybe TRBD1 (6 bases). Germline assignment: CDR1 DFQATT and CDR2 SNEGSKA (reference sequence). Trimming left V 6 bases short and J 2 bases short, with 14 bases between. The length of the CDR3 is 14 residues. The CDR3 sequence is CSATGLAGNQPQHF. Written as DNA, the CDR3 is TGCAGTGCCACAGGGTTGGCGGGCAATCAGCCCCAGCATTTT.

This clonotype was detected only once. The chain links TRBV10-3 to TRBJ2-7, with 7 positions matching TRBD1. V was pared by 10 bases and J by 6 bases, with 12 bases of the junction left unmatched. The germline CDR1 and CDR2 sequences are ENHRY and SYGVKD. CDR3 size: 13 residues. This CDR3 is CATQTGYSGEQYF. The CDR3 DNA follows: TGTGCCACCCAGACAGGGTACTCTGGCGAGCAGTACTTC.

The table lists this clonotype with a few counts. The chain joins TRBV7-9 to TRBJ1-2; D is perhaps TRBD1 (6 bases). The CDR3 spans 15 residues. Trimming took 2 bases from V and 0 from J, leaving 10 bases between them. The germline V gene encodes CDR1 SEHNR and CDR2 FQNEAQ (reference sequence). The CDR3 DNA is TGTGCCAGCAGCTTAAGAGGGGGACCTAACTATGGCTACACCTTC. It yields the protein CASSLRGGPNYGYTF.

A word on this clonotype: The junction departs from germline at one end; a sequencing error may be responsible. This chain uses TRBV5-6 with TRBJ2-7; no definite D call. Germline assignment: CDR1 SGHDT and CDR2 YYEEEE. CDR3 length: 15 residues. CDR3 loop: CASSSRTWGSYEQYF. As DNA, the CDR3 is TGTGCCAGTAGCTCCCGGACGTGGGGATCCTACGAGCAGTACTTC.

The chain links TRBV7-9 to TRBJ2-7; D is undetermined. Trimming cost V 3 bases and J 3 bases, with 6 bases left between them. Germline V gene lookup returns CDR1 SEHNR and CDR2 FQNEAQ (reference sequence). This CDR3 comprises 12 residues. CDR3 amino acids: CASSLEYYEQYF. The CDR3, as DNA: TGTGCCAGCAGCTTGGAATACTACGAGCAGTACTTC.

Only one count was recorded for this clonotype. This rearrangement joins TRBV6-5 to TRBJ1-1; D remains ambiguous. Per the germline V gene, CDR1 is MNHEY and CDR2 is SVGAGI. CDR3 length: 13 amino acids. Trimming shortened V by 2 bases and J by 5 bases, and 9 bases separated the two germline ends. In nucleotides, the CDR3 is TGTGCCAGCAGTTACGGGAAGGGAACTGAAGCTTTCTTT. The encoded protein is CASSYGKGTEAFF.

The V call is TRBV20-1, the J call TRBJ2-1; 14 bases fit TRBD2. The trim removed 6 bases at V and 0 bases at J, leaving 16 bases unmatched. The germline CDR1 and CDR2 sequences are DFQATT and SNEGSKA (reference sequence). The CDR3 sequence is 20 residues long. CDR3 nucleotides: TGCAGTGCCACCCCGCTCCGGACTAGCGGGGGGATCAGCTCCTACAATGAGCAGTTCTTC. The encoded protein is CSATPLRTSGGISSYNEQFF.

This rearrangement joins TRBV7-9 to TRBJ1-2; no reliable D call. This CDR3 region has 18 residues. Germline CDR1 reads SEHNR; CDR2 reads FQNEAQ (reference sequence). Trimming took 6 bases from V and 2 from J, leaving 25 bases between them. CDR3 sequence: CASSESRSDTPRNYGYTF. CDR3 nucleotide sequence: TGTGCCAGCAGTGAATCTAGGTCGGATACCCCTAGAAACTATGGCTACACCTTC.

This chain joins TRBV15 and TRBJ2-1; D is undetermined. The CDR3 consists of 13 residues. Per the germline V gene, CDR1 is LNHNV and CDR2 is YYDKDF (reference sequence). The ends were cut back, 0 bases at V and 8 bases at J, with 8 bases in the middle. The CDR3 is CATSRDLRDEQFF. The CDR3 DNA is TGTGCCACCAGCAGAGATCTTAGGGATGAGCAGTTCTTC.

The V and J genes are TRBV2 and TRBJ1-5; D is undetermined. The CDR3 is made up of 14 amino acids. V lost 2 bases and J lost 2, with 7 bases in between. Germline V CDR1 and CDR2: SNHLY, FYNNEI. The CDR3 DNA reads TGTGCCAGCAGTGAATTGCGTGGCAATCAGCCCCAGCATTTT. This translates into CASSELRGNQPQHF.

This clonotype has more than one count but fewer than ten. V gene TRBV3-1 combines with J gene TRBJ2-4; D unclear. V lost 6 bases and J 2 bases, leaving 5 bases between the germline ends. The germline V gene has CDR1 LGHDT and CDR2 YNNKEL (reference sequence). This CDR3 has 12 amino acids. This CDR3 is CASRSPKNIQYF. In DNA form, the CDR3 reads TGTGCCAGCAGGTCTCCCAAAAACATTCAGTACTTC.

The rearrangement joins TRBV2 to TRBJ2-1; no firm D call. The V gene's germline CDR1 is SNHLY and CDR2 FYNNEI. The CDR3 spans 12 residues. V gave up 7 bases and J gave up 9 bases, with 13 bases separating them. CDR3 residues: CASTITRTEQFF. DNA for the CDR3: TGTGCCAGCACAATCACGCGCACTGAGCAGTTCTTC.

The rearrangement joins TRBV2 to TRBJ2-7, with D possibly TRBD1 on 6 matching bases. The germline gives CDR1 SNHLY, CDR2 FYNNEI. There are 16 residues in the CDR3. Trimming cost V 3 bases and J 3 bases, with 18 bases left between them. CDR3 in DNA: TGTGCCAGCAGTGAGGGCCGGCAGGGGATCGGCTACGAGCAGTACTTC. It yields the protein CASSEGRQGIGYEQYF.

J is TRBJ2-3 and V is TRBV20-1; 9 nucleotides agree with TRBD2. Germline values: CDR1 DFQATT, CDR2 SNEGSKA (reference sequence). There are 16 residues in the CDR3. The J segment lost 3 bases and the V segment lost 4 bases, leaving 11 bases of the junction unmatched. CDR3 nucleotide sequence: TGCAGTGCTACTTCCCGACTAGCGGACCAGACAGATACGCAGTATTTT. It specifies CSATSRLADQTDTQYF.

Points on this clonotype: At one of its ends the junction is not consistent with the germline gene, which may arise from a read error. The rearrangement uses TRBV2 and TRBJ2-1; D is possibly TRBD1 or TRBD2 (5 bases each). This CDR3 region has 15 residues. From germline, CDR1 is SNHLY and CDR2 FYNNEI. The CDR3 region has the DNA TGTGCCAGCGGTGAGGGCCTGCAGGGTAACAATGAGCAGTTCTTC. This translates into CASGEGLQGNNEQFF. The full variable domain, with the rest looked up from reference TRBV2 and TRBJ2-1, is EPEVTQTPSHQVTQMGQEVILRCVPISNHLYFYWYRQILGQKVEFLVSFYNNEISEKSEIFDDQFSVERPDGSNFTLKIRSTKLEDSAMYFCASGEGLQGNNEQFFGPGTRLTVL.

As to this clonotype: One junction end disagrees with the germline gene, perhaps due to a read error. The rearrangement joins TRBV24-1 to TRBJ2-7; D not resolved. The CDR3 is made up of 14 amino acids. Germline CDR1 is KGHDR and CDR2 is SFDVKD. The CDR3 sequence: CASSLGDVSYEQYF. The CDR3 coding sequence is TGTGCCAGCAGTTTGGGCGACGTATCCTACGAGCAGTACTTC.

With respect to this clonotype: One junction end disagrees with the germline gene, perhaps due to a read error. This chain uses TRBV20-1 with TRBJ2-7; D unresolved. Germline V lookup: CDR1 DFQATT, CDR2 SNEGSKA (reference sequence). This CDR3 contains 9 residues. Written as DNA, the CDR3 is TGCAGTGCTCCCCCTGTTCAGGACTTC. It translates to CSAPPVQDF.

The rearrangement joins TRBV6-1 to TRBJ1-2; D is possibly TRBD1 (6 bases). The V gene's germline CDR1 is MNHNS and CDR2 SASEGT. The CDR3 is 14 amino acids. Trimming cost V 6 bases and J 4 bases, with 15 bases left between them. CDR3 coding DNA: TGTGCCAGCAGACCCACGGGGGGCAGCTATGGCTACACCTTC. It yields the protein CASRPTGGSYGYTF.

The genes are TRBV4-3 and TRBJ2-1; TRBD2 aligns across 10 bases. Trimming took 0 bases from V and 8 from J; bases not matched to a gene: 7. CDR1 and CDR2 from the germline V gene are LGHNA and YSLEER. CDR3 length equals 16 residues. Here the CDR3 reads CASSQETSGEGYEQFF. The CDR3 nucleotides read TGCGCCAGCAGCCAAGAAACTAGCGGGGAAGGGTATGAGCAGTTCTTC.